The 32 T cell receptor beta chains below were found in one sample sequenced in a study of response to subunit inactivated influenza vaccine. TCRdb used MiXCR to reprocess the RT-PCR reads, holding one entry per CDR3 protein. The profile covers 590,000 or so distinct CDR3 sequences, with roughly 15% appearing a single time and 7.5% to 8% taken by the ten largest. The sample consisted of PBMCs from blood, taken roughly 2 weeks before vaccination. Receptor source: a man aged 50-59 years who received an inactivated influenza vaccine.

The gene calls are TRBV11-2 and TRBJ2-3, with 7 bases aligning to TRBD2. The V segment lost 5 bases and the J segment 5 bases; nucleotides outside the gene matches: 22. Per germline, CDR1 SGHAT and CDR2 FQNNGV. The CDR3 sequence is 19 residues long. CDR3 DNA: TGTGCCAGCAGCAACCGGCTATGGGGTAGGCGGGGGAGTCAAGATACGCAGTATTTT. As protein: CASSNRLWGRRGSQDTQYF.

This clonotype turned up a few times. In nucleotides, the CDR3 is TGTGCCAGTAGTACCAGGGGCGGGGCCAACGTCCTGACTTTC. This encodes CASSTRGGANVLTF. The rearrangement uses TRBV19 and TRBJ2-6; D is perhaps TRBD1 (6 bases). The germline gives CDR1 LNHDA, CDR2 SQIVND (reference sequence). CDR3 length: 14 residues. V was cut by 4 bases and J by 4 bases, with 8 bases left in between.

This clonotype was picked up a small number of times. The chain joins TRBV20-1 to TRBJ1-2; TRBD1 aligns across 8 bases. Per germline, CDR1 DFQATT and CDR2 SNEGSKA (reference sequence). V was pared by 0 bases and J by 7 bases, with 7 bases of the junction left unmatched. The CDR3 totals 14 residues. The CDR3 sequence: CSARDTQGVSGYTF. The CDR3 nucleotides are TGCAGTGCTAGAGATACACAGGGGGTCTCTGGCTACACCTTC.

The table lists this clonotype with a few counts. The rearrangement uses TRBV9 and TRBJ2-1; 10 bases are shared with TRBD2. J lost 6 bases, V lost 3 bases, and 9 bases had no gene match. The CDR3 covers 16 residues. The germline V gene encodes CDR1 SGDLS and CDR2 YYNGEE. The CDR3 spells CASSDTSSGSLNEQFF. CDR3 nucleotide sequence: TGTGCCAGCAGCGATACCTCTAGCGGGAGCCTCAATGAGCAGTTCTTC.

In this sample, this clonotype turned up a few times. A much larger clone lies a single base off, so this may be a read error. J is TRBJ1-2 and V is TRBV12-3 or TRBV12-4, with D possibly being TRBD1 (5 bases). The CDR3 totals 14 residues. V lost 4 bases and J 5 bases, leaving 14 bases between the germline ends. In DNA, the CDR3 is TGTGCCAGCAGTTATTTCCAGGGAGTATATGGCTACACCTTC. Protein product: CASSYFQGVYGYTF.

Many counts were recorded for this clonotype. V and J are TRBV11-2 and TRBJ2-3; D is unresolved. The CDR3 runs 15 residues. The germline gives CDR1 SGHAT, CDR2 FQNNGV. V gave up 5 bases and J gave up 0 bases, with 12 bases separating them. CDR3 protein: CASSRKSFSTDTQYF. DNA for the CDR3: TGTGCCAGCAGCCGGAAGAGCTTTAGCACAGATACGCAGTATTTT.

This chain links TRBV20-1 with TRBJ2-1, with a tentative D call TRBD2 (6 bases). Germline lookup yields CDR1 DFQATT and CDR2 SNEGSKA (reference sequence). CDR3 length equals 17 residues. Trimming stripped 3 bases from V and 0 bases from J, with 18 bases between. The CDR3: CSARAIAEWSSYNEQFF. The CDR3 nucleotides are TGCAGTGCTAGGGCAATAGCGGAATGGAGCTCCTACAATGAGCAGTTCTTC.

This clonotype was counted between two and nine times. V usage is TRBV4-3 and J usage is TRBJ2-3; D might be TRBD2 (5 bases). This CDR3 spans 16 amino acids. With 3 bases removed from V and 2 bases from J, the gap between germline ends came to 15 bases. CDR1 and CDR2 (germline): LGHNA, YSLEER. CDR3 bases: TGCGCCAGCAGCCACGACCTACGGACTCCCACAGATACGCAGTATTTT. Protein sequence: CASSHDLRTPTDTQYF.

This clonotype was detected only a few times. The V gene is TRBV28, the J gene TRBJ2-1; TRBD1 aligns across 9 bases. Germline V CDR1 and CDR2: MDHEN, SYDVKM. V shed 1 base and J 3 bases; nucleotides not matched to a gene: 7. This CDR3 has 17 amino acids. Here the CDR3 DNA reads TGTGCCAGCAGTTTATACTTGGGGACAGGGTTCTACAATGAGCAGTTCTTC. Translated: CASSLYLGTGFYNEQFF.

The CDR3 sequence: CASSLRGGGSRTEAFF. In DNA, the CDR3 is TGTGCCAGCAGCTTAAGGGGAGGAGGGAGTCGCACTGAAGCTTTCTTT. The chain recombines TRBV11-1 with TRBJ1-1; D perhaps matches TRBD1 (5 bases). Germline CDR1 is SGHAT and CDR2 is FQDESV (reference sequence). Trimming took 2 bases from V and 4 from J, leaving 17 bases between them. The CDR3 length is 16 residues.

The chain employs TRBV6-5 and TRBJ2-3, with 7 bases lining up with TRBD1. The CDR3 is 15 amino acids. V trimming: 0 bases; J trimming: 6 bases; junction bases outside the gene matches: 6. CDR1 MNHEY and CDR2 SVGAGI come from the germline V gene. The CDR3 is CASSYSTGYQDTQYF. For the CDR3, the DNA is TGTGCCAGCAGTTACTCGACAGGGTATCAGGATACGCAGTATTTT.

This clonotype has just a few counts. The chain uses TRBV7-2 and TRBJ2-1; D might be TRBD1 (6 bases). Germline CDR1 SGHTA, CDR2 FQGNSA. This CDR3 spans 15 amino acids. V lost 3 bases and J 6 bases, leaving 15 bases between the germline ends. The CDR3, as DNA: TGTGCCAGCAGCTTTCCGGGACACGGACTCAATGAGCAGTTCTTC. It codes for CASSFPGHGLNEQFF. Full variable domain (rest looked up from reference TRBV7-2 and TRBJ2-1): GAGVSQSPSNKVTEKGKDVELRCDPISGHTALYWYRQSLGQGLEFLIYFQGNSAPDKSGLPSDRFSAERTGGSVSTLTIQRTQQEDSAVYLCASSFPGHGLNEQFFGPGTRLTVL.

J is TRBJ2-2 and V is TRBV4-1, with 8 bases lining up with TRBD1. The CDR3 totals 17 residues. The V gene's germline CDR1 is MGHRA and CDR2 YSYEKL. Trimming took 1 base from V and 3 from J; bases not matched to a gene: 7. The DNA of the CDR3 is TGCGCCAGCAGCCAAGGGGGGGCACAGGGGGACACCGGGGAGCTGTTTTTT. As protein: CASSQGGAQGDTGELFF.

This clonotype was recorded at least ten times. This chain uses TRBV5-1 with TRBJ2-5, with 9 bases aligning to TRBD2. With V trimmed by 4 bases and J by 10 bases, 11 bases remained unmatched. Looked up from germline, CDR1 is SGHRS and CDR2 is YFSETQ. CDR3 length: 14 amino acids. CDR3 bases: TGCGCCAGCAGCCTCACGACTAGCGGCGTCGTCCAGTACTTC. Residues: CASSLTTSGVVQYF.

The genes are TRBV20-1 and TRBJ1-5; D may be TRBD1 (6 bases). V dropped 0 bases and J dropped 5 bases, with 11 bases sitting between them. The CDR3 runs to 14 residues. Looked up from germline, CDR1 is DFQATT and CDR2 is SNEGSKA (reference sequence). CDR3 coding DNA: TGCAGTGCTAGAGATACGACAGGATATCAGCCCCAGCATTTT. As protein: CSARDTTGYQPQHF.

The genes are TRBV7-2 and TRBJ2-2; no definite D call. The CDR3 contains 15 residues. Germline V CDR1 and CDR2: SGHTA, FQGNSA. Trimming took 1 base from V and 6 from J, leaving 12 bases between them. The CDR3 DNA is TGTGCCAGCAGCTTAGAAAGGATTGTGTCCGGGGAGCTGTTTTTT. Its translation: CASSLERIVSGELFF.

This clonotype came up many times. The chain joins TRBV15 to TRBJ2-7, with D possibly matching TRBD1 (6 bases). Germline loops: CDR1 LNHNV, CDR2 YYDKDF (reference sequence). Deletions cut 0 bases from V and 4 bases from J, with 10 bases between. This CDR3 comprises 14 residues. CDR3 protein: CATSRDTGPYEQYF. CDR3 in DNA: TGTGCCACCAGCAGAGACACAGGGCCTTACGAGCAGTACTTC.

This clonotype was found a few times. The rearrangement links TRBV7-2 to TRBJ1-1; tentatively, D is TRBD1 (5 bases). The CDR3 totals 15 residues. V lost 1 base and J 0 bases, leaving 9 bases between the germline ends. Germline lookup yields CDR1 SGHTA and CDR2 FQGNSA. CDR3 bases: TGTGCCAGCAGCTTAGTCGCAGGGCTGAACACTGAAGCTTTCTTT. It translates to CASSLVAGLNTEAFF.

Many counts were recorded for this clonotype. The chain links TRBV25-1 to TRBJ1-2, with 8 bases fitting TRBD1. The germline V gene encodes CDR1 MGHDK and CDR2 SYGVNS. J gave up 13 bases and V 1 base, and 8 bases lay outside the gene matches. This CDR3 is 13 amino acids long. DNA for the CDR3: TGTGCCAGCAGTGAATCGGGACAGGCTCGTTTCACCTTC. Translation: CASSESGQARFTF.

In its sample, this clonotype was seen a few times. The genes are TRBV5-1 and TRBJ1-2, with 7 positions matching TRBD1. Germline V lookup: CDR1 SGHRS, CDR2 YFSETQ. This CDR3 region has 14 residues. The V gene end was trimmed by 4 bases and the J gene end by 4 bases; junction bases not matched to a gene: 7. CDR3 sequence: CASSPGQETYGYTF. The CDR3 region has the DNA TGCGCCAGCAGCCCCGGACAGGAGACCTATGGCTACACCTTC.

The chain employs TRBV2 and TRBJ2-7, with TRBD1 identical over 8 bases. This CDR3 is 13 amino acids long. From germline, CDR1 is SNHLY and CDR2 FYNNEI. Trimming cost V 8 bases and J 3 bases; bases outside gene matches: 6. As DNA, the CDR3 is TGTGCCAGCGGTGCGGACAGGGACTACGAGCAGTACTTC. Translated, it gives CASGADRDYEQYF.

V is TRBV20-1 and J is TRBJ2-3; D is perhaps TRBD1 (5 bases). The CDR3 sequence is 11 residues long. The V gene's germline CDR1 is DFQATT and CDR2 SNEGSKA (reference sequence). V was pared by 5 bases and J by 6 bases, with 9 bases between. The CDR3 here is CSAGAVDTQYF. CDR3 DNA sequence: TGCAGTGCTGGGGCCGTCGATACGCAGTATTTT.

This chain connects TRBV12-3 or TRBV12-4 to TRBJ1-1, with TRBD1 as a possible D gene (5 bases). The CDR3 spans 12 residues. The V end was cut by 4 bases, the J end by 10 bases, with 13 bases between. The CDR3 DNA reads TGTGCCAGCAGTTCAGGCCGAAGGGGAGCTTTCTTT. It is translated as CASSSGRRGAFF.

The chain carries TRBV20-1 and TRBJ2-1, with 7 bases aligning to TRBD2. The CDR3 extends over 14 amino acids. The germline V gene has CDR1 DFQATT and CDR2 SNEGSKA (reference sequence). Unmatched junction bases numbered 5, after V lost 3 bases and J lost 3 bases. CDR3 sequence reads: CSARSGTLYNEQFF. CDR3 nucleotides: TGCAGTGCTAGGAGCGGGACCCTCTACAATGAGCAGTTCTTC.

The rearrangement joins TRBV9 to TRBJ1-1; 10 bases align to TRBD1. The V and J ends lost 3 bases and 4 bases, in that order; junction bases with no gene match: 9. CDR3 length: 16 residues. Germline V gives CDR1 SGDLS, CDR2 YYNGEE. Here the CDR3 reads CASSAGTGVTTTEAFF. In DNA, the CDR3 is TGTGCCAGCAGCGCCGGGACAGGGGTCACGACCACTGAAGCTTTCTTT.

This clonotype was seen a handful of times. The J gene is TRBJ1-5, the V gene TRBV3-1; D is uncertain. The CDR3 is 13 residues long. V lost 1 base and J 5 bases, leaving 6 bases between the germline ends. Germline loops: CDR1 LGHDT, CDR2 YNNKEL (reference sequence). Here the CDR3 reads CASSQGSYQPQHF. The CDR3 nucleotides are TGTGCCAGCAGCCAAGGCAGTTATCAGCCCCAGCATTTT.

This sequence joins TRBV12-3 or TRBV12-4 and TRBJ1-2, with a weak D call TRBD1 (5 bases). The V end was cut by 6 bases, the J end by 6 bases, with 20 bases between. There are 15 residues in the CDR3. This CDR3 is CASSHRDAYYNGYTF. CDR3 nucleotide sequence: TGTGCCAGCAGCCACCGGGACGCTTATTACAATGGCTACACCTTC.

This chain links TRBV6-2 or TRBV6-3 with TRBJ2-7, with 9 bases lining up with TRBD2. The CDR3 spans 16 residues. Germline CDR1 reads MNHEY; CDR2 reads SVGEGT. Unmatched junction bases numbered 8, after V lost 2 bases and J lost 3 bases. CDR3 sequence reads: CASSYPGLASGYEQYF. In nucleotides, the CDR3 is TGTGCCAGCAGTTACCCGGGACTAGCCTCTGGCTACGAGCAGTACTTC.

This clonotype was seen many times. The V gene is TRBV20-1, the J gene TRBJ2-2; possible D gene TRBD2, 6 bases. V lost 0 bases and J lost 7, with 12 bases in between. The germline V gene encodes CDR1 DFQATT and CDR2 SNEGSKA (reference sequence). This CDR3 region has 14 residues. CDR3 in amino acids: CSARDDRRGGELFF. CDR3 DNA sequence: TGCAGTGCTAGAGATGATAGGAGGGGCGGGGAGCTGTTTTTT.

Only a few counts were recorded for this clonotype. DNA for the CDR3: TGTGCCAGCAGTTCGCGGACTAGCGGGAGATTAAATGAGCAGTTCTTC. As protein: CASSSRTSGRLNEQFF. The chain recombines TRBV12-3 or TRBV12-4 with TRBJ2-1, with 13 bases fitting TRBD2. CDR3 length: 16 residues. Germline trimming cut 4 bases from V and 7 bases from J; bases unmatched to any gene: 7.

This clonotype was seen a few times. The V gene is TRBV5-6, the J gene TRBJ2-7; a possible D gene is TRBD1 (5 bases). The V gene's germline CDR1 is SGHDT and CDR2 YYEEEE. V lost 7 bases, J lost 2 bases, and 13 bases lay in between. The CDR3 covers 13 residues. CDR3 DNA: TGTGCCAGCGGTACAGGACATACCTACGAGCAGTACTTC. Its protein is CASGTGHTYEQYF.

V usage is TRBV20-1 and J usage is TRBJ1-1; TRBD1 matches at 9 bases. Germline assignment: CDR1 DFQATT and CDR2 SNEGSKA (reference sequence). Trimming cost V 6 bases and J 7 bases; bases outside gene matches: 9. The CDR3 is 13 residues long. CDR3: CSALTGGFGEAFF. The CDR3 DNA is TGCAGTGCGTTAACAGGGGGCTTTGGTGAAGCTTTCTTT.